This T cell receptor beta chain derives from a study of T cell responses to AZD1222 COVID-19 vaccine. The assay was immunoSEQ multiplex PCR, and TCRdb's table has in-frame clones only and misses some. The sample consists of more than 100,000 clones, roughly nine tenths of them appearing once. Points from the study as a whole: Across spike, vaccine-associated CD4 TCRs were found, dominant at 160-218 and 743-854.

This CDR3 is 16 amino acids long. V lost 0 bases to trimming and J lost 7 bases, with 18 bases between them. Germline assignment: CDR1 SGHDN and CDR2 FVKESK. A note on this clone: No antigen is known for it.

The rearrangement joins TRBV14 to TRBJ1-2; D may be TRBD1 (6 bases). The sequence was collected from an adult in good health. The material sequenced was peripheral blood, taken on day 0 of AZD1222 vaccination. CDR3 bases: TGTGCCAGCAGCCAAGAAAGTGCAGGGGCCTATCCTGGCTACACCTTC. Protein: CASSQESAGAYPGYTF.